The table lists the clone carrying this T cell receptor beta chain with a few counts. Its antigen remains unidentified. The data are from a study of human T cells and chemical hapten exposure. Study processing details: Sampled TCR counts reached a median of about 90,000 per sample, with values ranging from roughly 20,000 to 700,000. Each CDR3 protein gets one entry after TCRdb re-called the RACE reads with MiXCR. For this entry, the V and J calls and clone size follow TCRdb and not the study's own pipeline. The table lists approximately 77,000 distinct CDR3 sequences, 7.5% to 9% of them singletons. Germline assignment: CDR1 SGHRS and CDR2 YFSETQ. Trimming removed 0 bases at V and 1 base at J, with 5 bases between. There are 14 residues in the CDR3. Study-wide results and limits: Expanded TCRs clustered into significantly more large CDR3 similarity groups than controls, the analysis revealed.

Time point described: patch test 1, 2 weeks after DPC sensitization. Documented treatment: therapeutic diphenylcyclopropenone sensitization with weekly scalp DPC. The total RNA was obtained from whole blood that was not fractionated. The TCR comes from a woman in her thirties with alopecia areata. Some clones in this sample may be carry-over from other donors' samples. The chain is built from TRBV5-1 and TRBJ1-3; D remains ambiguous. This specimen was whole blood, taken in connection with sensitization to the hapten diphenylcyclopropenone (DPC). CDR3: CASSLGDSGNTIYF. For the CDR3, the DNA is TGCGCCAGCAGCTTGGGGGATTCTGGAAACACCATATATTTT. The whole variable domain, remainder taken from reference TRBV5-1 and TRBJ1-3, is KAGVTQTPRYLIKTRGQQVTLSCSPISGHRSVSWYQQTPGQGLQFLFEYFSETQRNKGNFPGRFSGRQFSNSRSEMNVSTLELGDSALYLCASSLGDSGNTIYFGEGSWLTVV.